Presented here are 25 T cell receptor beta chains from one specimen sequenced in a study of breast tumors, draining lymph nodes, adjacent tissues. TCRdb processed the multiplex PCR reads anew with MiXCR; each CDR3 protein has one entry. The sample has about 130,000 distinct CDR3 sequences, around 21% seen once. The lymph nodes were axillary draining lymph nodes from breast cancer patients. Sequenced input: axillary lymph node tissue. Receptor source: a female donor with breast cancer. Some clones in this sample may be carry-over from other donors' samples.

This chain uses TRBV6-1 with TRBJ1-1; no reliable D call. CDR3 length: 12 amino acids. The germline CDR1 and CDR2 sequences are MNHNS and SASEGT. Trimming took off 7 bases at V and 6 bases at J, with 12 bases between the two ends. CDR3 loop: CASTLQASEAFF. Here the CDR3 DNA reads TGTGCCAGCACCCTTCAGGCGTCTGAAGCTTTCTTT.

As regards this clonotype: Possible read error: a much larger clone is one base away. The J gene is TRBJ2-7, the V gene TRBV11-2; TRBD2 might be the D (6 bases). The CDR3 runs to 16 residues. Germline CDR1 and CDR2: SGHAT and FQNNGV. The CDR3, as DNA: TGTACCAGCAGCTTAGCCGGCCGGGGGTCGTTGATCGAGCAGTACTTC. It is translated as CTSSLAGRGSLIEQYF.

This clonotype was seen many times. The chain has TRBV5-6 and TRBJ2-7; 7 bases match TRBD1. J gave up 5 bases and V 0 bases, and 8 bases lay outside the gene matches. This CDR3 has 15 residues. CDR1 and CDR2 from the germline V gene are SGHDT and YYEEEE. This CDR3 reads CASSLATGLVHEQYF. DNA for the CDR3: TGTGCCAGCAGCTTGGCGACAGGGCTAGTCCACGAGCAGTACTTC.

As for this clonotype: At one boundary the junction diverges from the germline segment, which might be a read error. V gene TRBV5-6 combines with J gene TRBJ2-1; 9 nucleotides line up with TRBD2. The germline V gene has CDR1 SGHDT and CDR2 YYEEEE. The CDR3 runs to 14 residues. The CDR3 loop reads CASSWTSADNELFF. The CDR3 DNA reads TGTGCCAGCAGCTGGACTAGCGCGGACAATGAGCTGTTCTTC.

This clonotype was counted ten times or more. This rearrangement joins TRBV4-2 to TRBJ2-7; no definite D call. The CDR3 covers 11 residues. Trimming took off 0 bases at V and 4 bases at J, with 1 base between the two ends. Germline values: CDR1 LGHNA, CDR2 YNFKEQ. The CDR3 region is CASSQEYEQYF. In DNA, the CDR3 is TGTGCCAGCAGCCAAGAGTACGAGCAGTACTTC.

This clonotype was seen repeatedly, ten times or more. This sequence joins TRBV7-8 and TRBJ1-3; maybe TRBD1 (5 bases). The CDR3 totals 15 residues. V was shortened by 5 bases and J by 4 bases, with 15 bases between the two germline ends. Looked up from germline, CDR1 is SGHVS and CDR2 is FQNEAQ. CDR3 region: CASSMVGGVGNTIYF. CDR3 nucleotides: TGTGCCAGCAGCATGGTGGGGGGGGTAGGAAACACCATATATTTT. The variable domain in full, with the rest retrieved from reference TRBV7-8 and TRBJ1-3, is GAGVSQSPRYKVAKRGQDVALRCDPISGHVSLFWYQQALGQGPEFLTYFQNEAQLDKSGLPSDRFFAERPEGSVSTLKIQRTQQEDSAVYLCASSMVGGVGNTIYFGEGSWLTVV.

As concerns this clonotype: A read error is possible here, since a much larger clone lies one base away. The chain recombines TRBV6-1 with TRBJ2-7, with D hard to call. V was trimmed by 5 bases and J by 6 bases, leaving 14 bases between them. This CDR3 is built from 13 residues. Germline CDR1 is MNHNS and CDR2 is SASEGT. CDR3 protein: CASSMTTEAEQYF. For the CDR3, the DNA is TGTGCCAGCAGTATGACGACCGAGGCCGAGCAGTACTTC.

The table lists this clonotype with many counts. V is TRBV4-1 and J is TRBJ2-3; 9 bases agree with TRBD2. Trimming cost V 1 base and J 1 base; bases outside gene matches: 3. Germline loops: CDR1 MGHRA, CDR2 YSYEKL. CDR3 size: 16 residues. The CDR3 coding sequence is TGCGCCAGCAGCCAAGGACTAGCGGTAGGCACAGATACGCAGTATTTT. Its protein is CASSQGLAVGTDTQYF.

This clonotype was recorded many times. This CDR3 reads CASDRANQPQHF. CDR3 nucleotide sequence: TGTGCCAGCGACAGAGCCAATCAGCCCCAGCATTTT. The gene calls are TRBV19 and TRBJ1-5, with D perhaps TRBD1 (5 bases). Germline loops: CDR1 LNHDA, CDR2 SQIVND (reference sequence). V lost 9 bases and J 3 bases, leaving 9 bases between the germline ends. CDR3 length: 12 amino acids.

As for this clonotype: This may come from a read error, since a much larger clone is one base off. V usage is TRBV12-3 or TRBV12-4 and J usage is TRBJ1-4; D is undetermined. The CDR3 covers 15 residues. This chain's CDR3 is CASSDDTEDNEELFF. CDR3 DNA sequence: TGTGCCAGCAGTGACGATACAGAAGATAATGAAGAACTGTTTTTT.

A remark on this clonotype: A read error may explain this, as a much larger clone is one base away. The chain is built from TRBV6-2 or TRBV6-3 and TRBJ2-5; D uncertain. Germline lookup yields CDR1 MNHEY and CDR2 SVGEGT. The CDR3 length is 13 residues. Trimming cost V 7 bases and J 6 bases, with 15 bases left between them. In DNA, the CDR3 is TGTGCCAGCATTGAGGATCTTAGGCAGACCCAGTACTTC. It encodes CASIEDLRQTQYF.

The sample holds many counts of this clonotype. The CDR3 nucleotides read TGTGCCAGCAGCCGGGGGGGACTAGCGGGAGTATCATACGAGCAGTACTTC. This codes for CASSRGGLAGVSYEQYF. The chain links TRBV11-2 to TRBJ2-7; 14 bases are shared with TRBD2. CDR1 and CDR2 (germline): SGHAT, FQNNGV. CDR3 size: 17 residues. Germline trimming cut 5 bases from V and 4 bases from J; bases unmatched to any gene: 10.

This clonotype has only a few counts. The rearrangement joins TRBV5-6 to TRBJ1-5; D ambiguous. Germline values: CDR1 SGHDT, CDR2 YYEEEE. This CDR3 has 14 amino acids. Trimming cost V 0 bases and J 0 bases, with 4 bases left between them. CDR3 in DNA: TGTGCCAGCAGCTTGGGTCCTAGCAATCAGCCCCAGCATTTT. Translated: CASSLGPSNQPQHF.

As concerns this clonotype: Mismatch with germline at one junction end may stem from a read error. Here the CDR3 DNA reads TGTGCCGGCAGTTACAGCACAACTAATGAAAAACTGTTTTTT. The encoded protein is CAGSYSTTNEKLFF. V usage is TRBV27 and J usage is TRBJ1-4; D remains unclear. This CDR3 spans 14 amino acids. Per the germline V gene, CDR1 is MNHEY and CDR2 is SMNVEV (reference sequence).

This clonotype occurred many times. The J gene is TRBJ2-1, the V gene TRBV30; D may be TRBD2 (5 bases). The germline CDR1 and CDR2 sequences are GTSNPN and SVGIG (reference sequence). CDR3 length equals 11 residues. Deletions cut 4 bases from V and 7 bases from J, with 8 bases between. CDR3 sequence (DNA): TGTGCCTGGAAAGGCGGGAATGAGCAGTTCTTC. Translation gives CAWKGGNEQFF. Full variable domain (rest looked up from reference TRBV30 and TRBJ2-1): SQTIHQWPATLVQPVGSPLSLECTVEGTSNPNLYWYRQAAGRGLQLLFYSVGIGQISSEVPQNLSASRPQDRQFILSSKKLLLSDSGFYLCAWKGGNEQFFGPGTRLTVL.

CDR3 coding DNA: TGTGCCACCGCCGGGACAGGGGGCGCAAACTATGGCTACACCTTC. Amino acid sequence: CATAGTGGANYGYTF. This rearrangement joins TRBV6-1 to TRBJ1-2, with 12 bases fitting TRBD1. The CDR3 is 15 amino acids. CDR1 is MNHNS, CDR2 SASEGT, per germline. Losses at the gene ends were 10 bases for V and 2 bases for J; bases not matched to a gene: 8.

This clonotype was seen ten or more times. The gene calls are TRBV6-1 and TRBJ2-3; D is possibly TRBD1 (5 bases). Germline CDR1 reads MNHNS; CDR2 reads SASEGT. The CDR3 is 14 residues long. V lost 6 bases, J lost 0 bases, and 10 bases lay in between. CDR3 region: CASSRVGSTDTQYF. The CDR3 bases are TGTGCCAGCAGCAGGGTTGGGAGCACAGATACGCAGTATTTT.

This clonotype was counted many times. Here the CDR3 reads CASSYVGRRNQPQHF. The CDR3 bases are TGTGCCAGCAGTTATGTGGGGCGGCGCAATCAGCCCCAGCATTTT. The chain combines TRBV6-5 with TRBJ1-5, with a possible D match to TRBD1 (5 bases). The CDR3 loop spans 15 amino acids. V shed 3 bases and J shed 2 bases, with 11 bases lying between them. Germline V CDR1 and CDR2: MNHEY, SVGAGI.

This clonotype was counted at least ten times. V gene TRBV5-6 combines with J gene TRBJ1-6; D is undetermined. Deletions cut 1 base from V and 0 bases from J, with 8 bases between. The CDR3 is 16 residues long. Per the germline V gene, CDR1 is SGHDT and CDR2 is YYEEEE. The CDR3 protein is CASSLRPSSYNSPLHF. The CDR3 bases are TGTGCCAGCAGCTTGCGCCCGAGCTCCTATAATTCACCCCTCCACTTT.

A remark on this clonotype: This could be a read error, since a much larger clone is one nucleotide away. The rearrangement joins TRBV11-2 to TRBJ2-1, with TRBD2 matching over 7 bases. There are 13 residues in the CDR3. Germline V lookup: CDR1 SGHAT, CDR2 FQNNGV. The CDR3 region has the DNA TGTGTCAGCAGCTTAGATCGGCGGGAGAGCCGGTTCTTC. Protein sequence: CVSSLDRRESRFF.

Concerning this clonotype itself: A single base separates this from a much larger clone, so it may be a read error. The V gene is TRBV27, the J gene TRBJ1-6; TRBD1 aligns across 10 bases. The V and J ends lost 7 bases and 1 base, in that order; junction bases with no gene match: 7. This CDR3 has 17 amino acids. The germline V gene has CDR1 MNHEY and CDR2 SMNVEV (reference sequence). The CDR3 nucleotides are TGTGCCAGCAACCCCGACAGGGGGCAGTCCTATAATTCACCCCTCCACTTT. Its translation: CASNPDRGQSYNSPLHF.

This clonotype occurred many times. V gene TRBV12-3 or TRBV12-4 combines with J gene TRBJ1-4, with a possible D match to TRBD1 (6 bases). The CDR3 runs to 15 residues. Trimming took 5 bases from V and 6 from J, leaving 16 bases between them. The CDR3 sequence is CASSPTGRGYEKLFF. CDR3 nucleotide sequence: TGTGCCAGCAGTCCCACAGGGAGGGGGTATGAAAAACTGTTTTTT.

Points on this clonotype: A much larger clone differs from this one at a single base, so this may be a read error. Because the CDR3 is missing its conserved closing phenylalanine or tryptophan, this is likely a read error. The genes are TRBV19 and TRBJ2-2; D perhaps matches TRBD1 (6 bases). The germline V and J ends were trimmed by 9 bases and 7 bases, with 12 bases remaining between them. This CDR3 has 12 residues. The germline V gene has CDR1 LNHDA and CDR2 SQIVND (reference sequence). The CDR3 sequence is CASRTALGELFV. The CDR3, as DNA: TGTGCCAGCCGGACAGCACTCGGGGAGCTGTTTGTT.

As for this clonotype: Because it lacks the conserved phenylalanine or tryptophan at the end, this CDR3 is likely a read error. This chain links TRBV15 with TRBJ2-3; D remains unclear. This CDR3 is built from 15 residues. Trimming shortened V by 1 base and J by 0 bases, and 8 bases separated the two germline ends. Germline CDR1 LNHNV, CDR2 YYDKDF (reference sequence). The CDR3 nucleotides are TGTGCCACCAGCAGAGGGGGAAGTAGCACAGATACGCAGTATCTT. Encoded protein: CATSRGGSSTDTQYL.

The chain is built from TRBV7-8 and TRBJ2-2, with 8 bases matching TRBD1. The end of the DNA fits TRBJ1-1 better, so the J call may be wrong. Per the germline V gene, CDR1 is SGHVS and CDR2 is FQNEAQ. The CDR3 has 14 residues. The CDR3 is CASSIGTGNTEAFF. CDR3 sequence (DNA): TGTGCCAGCAGCATCGGGACAGGTAACACTGAAGCTTTCTTT.